Detailed here is one T cell receptor beta chain. Its antigen is not known. Profiling relied on immunoSEQ multiplex PCR, and the TCRdb table lists in-frame clones only, not all of them. The repertoire holds under 5,000 clones, with about 63% as singletons. These data are taken from a study of CD8 T cell repertoires and HIV-1 epitope variants. Study in general: Each of Twenty-five Gag and Nef epitope peptides stimulated a separate culture. Enriched T cells were co-cultured with equal autologous T cell-negative cells. Epitopes were three Gag families plus Nef HW9 and YT9.

The CDR3 totals 16 residues. CDR1 is LNHDA and CDR2 is SQIVND in the germline V gene (reference sequence). With 3 bases clipped from V and 4 bases from J, the junction kept 7 bases outside the gene matches. Overall study findings and caveats: Beta chains alone show antigen proliferation, not cytokine profile or function.

Sequencing was performed on cultured CD8+ T cells derived from PBMCs. The chain is built from TRBV19 and TRBJ2-1; 9 nucleotides align to TRBD1. The source of this sequence is a male donor with HIV. The CDR3 nucleotides are TGTGCCAGTAGTATTCGGGGGACAGGGACGTACAATGAGCAGTTCTTC. It encodes CASSIRGTGTYNEQFF.